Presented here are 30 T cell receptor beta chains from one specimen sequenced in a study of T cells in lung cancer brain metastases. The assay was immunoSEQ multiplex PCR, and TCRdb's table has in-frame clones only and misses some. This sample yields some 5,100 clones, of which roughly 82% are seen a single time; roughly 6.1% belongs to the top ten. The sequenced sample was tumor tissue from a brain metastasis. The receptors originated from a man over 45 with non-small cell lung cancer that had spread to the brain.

DNA for the CDR3: TGTGCCAGCAGCCCAGGCATCCGACAGGGCAATCAGCCCCAGCATTTT. This encodes CASSPGIRQGNQPQHF. The chain combines TRBV7-2 with TRBJ1-5, with D possibly being TRBD1 (6 bases). There are 16 residues in the CDR3. Germline CDR1 is SGHTA and CDR2 is FQGNSA. Between the trimmed V and J ends, which lost 5 bases and 2 bases, there was a span of 16 bases.

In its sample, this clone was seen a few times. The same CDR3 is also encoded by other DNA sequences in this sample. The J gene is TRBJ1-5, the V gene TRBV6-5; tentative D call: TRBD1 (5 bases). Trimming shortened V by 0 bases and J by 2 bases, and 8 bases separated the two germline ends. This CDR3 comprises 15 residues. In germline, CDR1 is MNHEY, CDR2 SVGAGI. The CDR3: CASSYSGGGNQPQHF. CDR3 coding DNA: TGTGCCAGCAGTTACTCTGGGGGTGGCAATCAGCCCCAGCATTTT.

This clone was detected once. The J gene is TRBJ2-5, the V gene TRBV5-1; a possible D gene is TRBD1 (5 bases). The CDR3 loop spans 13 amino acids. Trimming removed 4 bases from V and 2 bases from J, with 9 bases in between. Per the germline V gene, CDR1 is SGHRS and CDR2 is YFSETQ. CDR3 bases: TGCGCCAGCAGCCCCGGACATCAAGAGACCCAGTACTTC. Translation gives CASSPGHQETQYF. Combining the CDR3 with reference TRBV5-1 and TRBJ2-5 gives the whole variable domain KAGVTQTPRYLIKTRGQQVTLSCSPISGHRSVSWYQQTPGQGLQFLFEYFSETQRNKGNFPGRFSGRQFSNSRSEMNVSTLELGDSALYLCASSPGHQETQYFGPGTRLLVL.

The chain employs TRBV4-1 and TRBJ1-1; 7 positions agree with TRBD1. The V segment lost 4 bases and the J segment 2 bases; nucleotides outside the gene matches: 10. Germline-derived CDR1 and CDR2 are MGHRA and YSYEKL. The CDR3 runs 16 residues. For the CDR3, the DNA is TGCGCCAGCAGCCCCATAGGGGGCTGGGCTAACACTGAAGCTTTCTTT. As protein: CASSPIGGWANTEAFF.

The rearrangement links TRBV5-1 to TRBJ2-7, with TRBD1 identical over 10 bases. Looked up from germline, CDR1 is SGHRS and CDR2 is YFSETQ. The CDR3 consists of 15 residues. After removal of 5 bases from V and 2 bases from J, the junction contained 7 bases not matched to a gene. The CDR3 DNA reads TGCGCCAGCAGGCCCGGGACAGGGGCCACCTACGAGCAGTACTTC. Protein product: CASRPGTGATYEQYF.

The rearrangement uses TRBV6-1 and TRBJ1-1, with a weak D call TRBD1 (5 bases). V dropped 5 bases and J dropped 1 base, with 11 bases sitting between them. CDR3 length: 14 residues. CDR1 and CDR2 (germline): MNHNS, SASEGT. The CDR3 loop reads CASSSRTSNTEAFF. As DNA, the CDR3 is TGTGCCAGCAGTTCCCGGACATCGAACACTGAAGCTTTCTTT.

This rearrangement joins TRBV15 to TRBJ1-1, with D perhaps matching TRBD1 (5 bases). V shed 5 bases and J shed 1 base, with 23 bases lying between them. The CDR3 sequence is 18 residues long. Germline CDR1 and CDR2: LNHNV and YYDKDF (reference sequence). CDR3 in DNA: TGTGCCACCAGCGGCCTCACAGGCCGCCCTTTTAGGAACACTGAAGCTTTCTTT. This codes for CATSGLTGRPFRNTEAFF.

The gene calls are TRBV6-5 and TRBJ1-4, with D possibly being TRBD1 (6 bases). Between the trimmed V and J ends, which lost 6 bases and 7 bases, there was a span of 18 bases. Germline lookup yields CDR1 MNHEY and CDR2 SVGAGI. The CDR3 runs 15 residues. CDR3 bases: TGTGCCAGCAGCAGAAACTACCGGACAGTTGAAAAACTGTTTTTT. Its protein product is CASSRNYRTVEKLFF.

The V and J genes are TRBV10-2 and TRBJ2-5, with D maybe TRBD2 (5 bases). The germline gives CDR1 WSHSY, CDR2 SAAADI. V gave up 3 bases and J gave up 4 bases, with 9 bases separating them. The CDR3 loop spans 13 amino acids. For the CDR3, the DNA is TGCGCCAGCAGTGATAACCGGGGAGAGACCCAGTACTTC. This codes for CASSDNRGETQYF.

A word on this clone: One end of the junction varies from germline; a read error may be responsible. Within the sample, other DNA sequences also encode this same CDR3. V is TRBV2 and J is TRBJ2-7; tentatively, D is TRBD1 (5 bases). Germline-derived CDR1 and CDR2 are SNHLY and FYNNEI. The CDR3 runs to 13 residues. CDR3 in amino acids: CASSEGVAGEQYF. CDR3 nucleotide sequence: TGTGCCAGTAGTGAAGGGGTAGCTGGGGAGCAGTACTTC.

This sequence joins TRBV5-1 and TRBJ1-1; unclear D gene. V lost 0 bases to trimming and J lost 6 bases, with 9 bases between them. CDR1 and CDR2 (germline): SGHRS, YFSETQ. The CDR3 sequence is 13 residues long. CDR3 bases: TGCGCCAGCAGCTTGGTACCGTCCGCTGAAGCTTTCTTT. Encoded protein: CASSLVPSAEAFF.

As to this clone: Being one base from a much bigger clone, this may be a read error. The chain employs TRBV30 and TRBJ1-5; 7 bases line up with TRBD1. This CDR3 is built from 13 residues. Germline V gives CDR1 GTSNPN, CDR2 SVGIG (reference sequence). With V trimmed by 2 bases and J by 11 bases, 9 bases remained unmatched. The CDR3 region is CAWSPGGGQSQHF. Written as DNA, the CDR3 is TGTGCCTGGAGTCCGGGAGGGGGCCAGTCCCAGCATTTT.

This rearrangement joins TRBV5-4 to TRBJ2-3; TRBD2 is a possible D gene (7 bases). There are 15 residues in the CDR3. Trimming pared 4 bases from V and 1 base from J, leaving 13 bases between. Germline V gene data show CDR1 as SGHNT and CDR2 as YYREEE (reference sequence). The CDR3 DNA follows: TGTGCCAGCAGCGGGGGGGCCGGAGGCACAGATACGCAGTATTTT. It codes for CASSGGAGGTDTQYF.

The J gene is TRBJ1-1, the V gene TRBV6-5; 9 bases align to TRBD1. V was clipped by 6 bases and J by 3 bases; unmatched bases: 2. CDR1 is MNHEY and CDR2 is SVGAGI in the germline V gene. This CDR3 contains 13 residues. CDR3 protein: CASSRDRDTEAFF. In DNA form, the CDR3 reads TGTGCCAGCAGCCGGGACAGGGACACTGAAGCTTTCTTT.

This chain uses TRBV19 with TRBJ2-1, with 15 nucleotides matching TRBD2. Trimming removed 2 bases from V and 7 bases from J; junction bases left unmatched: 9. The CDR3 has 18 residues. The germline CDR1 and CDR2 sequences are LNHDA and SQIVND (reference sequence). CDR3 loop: CASSIIGLAGGPGNEQFF. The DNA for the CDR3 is TGTGCCAGTAGTATAATAGGACTAGCGGGGGGGCCGGGTAATGAGCAGTTCTTC.

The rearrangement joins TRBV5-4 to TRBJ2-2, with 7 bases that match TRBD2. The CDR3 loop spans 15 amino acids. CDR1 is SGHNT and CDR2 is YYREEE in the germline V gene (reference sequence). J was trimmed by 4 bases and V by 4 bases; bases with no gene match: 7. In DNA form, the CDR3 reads TGTGCCAGCAGCCCTCGGGGGAGGGGCACCGGGGAGCTGTTTTTT. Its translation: CASSPRGRGTGELFF.

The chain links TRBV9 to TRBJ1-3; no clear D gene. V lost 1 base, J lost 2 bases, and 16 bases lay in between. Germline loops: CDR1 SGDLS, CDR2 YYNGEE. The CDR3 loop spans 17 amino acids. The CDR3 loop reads CASSVREVPGPGNTIYF. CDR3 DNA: TGTGCCAGCAGCGTAAGGGAGGTACCCGGCCCTGGAAACACCATATATTTT.

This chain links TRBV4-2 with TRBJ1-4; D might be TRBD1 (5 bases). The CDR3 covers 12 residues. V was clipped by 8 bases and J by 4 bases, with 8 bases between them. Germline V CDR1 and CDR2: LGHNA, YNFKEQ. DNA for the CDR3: TGTGCCAGCCGGGACCTTAATGAAAAACTGTTTTTT. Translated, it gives CASRDLNEKLFF.

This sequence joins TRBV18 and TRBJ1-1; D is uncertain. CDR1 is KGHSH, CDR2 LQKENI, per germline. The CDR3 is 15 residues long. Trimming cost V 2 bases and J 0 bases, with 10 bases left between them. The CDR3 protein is CASSPRVSMNTEAFF. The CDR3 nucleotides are TGTGCCAGCTCACCAAGGGTAAGCATGAACACTGAAGCTTTCTTT.

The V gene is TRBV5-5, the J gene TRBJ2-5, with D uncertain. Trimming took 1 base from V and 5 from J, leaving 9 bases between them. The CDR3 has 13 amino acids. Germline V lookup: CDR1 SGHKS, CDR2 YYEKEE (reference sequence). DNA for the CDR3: TGTGCCAGCAGCTTGACGGGTGCCGAGACCCAGTACTTC. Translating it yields CASSLTGAETQYF. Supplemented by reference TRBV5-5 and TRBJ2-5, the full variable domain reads DAGVTQSPTHLIKTRGQQVTLRCSPISGHKSVSWYQQVLGQGPQFIFQYYEKEERGRGNFPDRFSARQFPNYSSELNVNALLLGDSALYLCASSLTGAETQYFGPGTRLLVL.

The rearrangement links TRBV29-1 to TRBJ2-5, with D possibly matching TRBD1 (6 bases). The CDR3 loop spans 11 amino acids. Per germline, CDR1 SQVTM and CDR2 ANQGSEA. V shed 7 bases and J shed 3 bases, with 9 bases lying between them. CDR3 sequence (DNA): TGCAGCGCAGACAGGAAAGAGACCCAGTACTTC. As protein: CSADRKETQYF.

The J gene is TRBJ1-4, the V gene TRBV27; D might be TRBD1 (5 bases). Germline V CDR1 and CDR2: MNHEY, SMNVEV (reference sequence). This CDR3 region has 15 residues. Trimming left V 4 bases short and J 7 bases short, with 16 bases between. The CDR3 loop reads CASSSTDKRGEKLFF. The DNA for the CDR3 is TGTGCCAGCAGTTCCACGGACAAGCGGGGTGAAAAACTGTTTTTT. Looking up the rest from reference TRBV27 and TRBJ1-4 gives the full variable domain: EAQVTQNPRYLITVTGKKLTVTCSQNMNHEYMSWYRQDPGLGLRQIYYSMNVEVTDKGDVPEGYKVSRKEKRNFPLILESPSPNQTSLYFCASSSTDKRGEKLFFGSGTQLSVL.

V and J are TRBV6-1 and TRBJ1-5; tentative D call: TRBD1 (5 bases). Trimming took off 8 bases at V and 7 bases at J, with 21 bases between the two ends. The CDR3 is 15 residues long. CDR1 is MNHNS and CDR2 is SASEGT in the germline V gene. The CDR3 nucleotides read TGTGCCAGCGCGAAGACAGTCTCCAGCGACCAGCCCCAGCATTTT. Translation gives CASAKTVSSDQPQHF.

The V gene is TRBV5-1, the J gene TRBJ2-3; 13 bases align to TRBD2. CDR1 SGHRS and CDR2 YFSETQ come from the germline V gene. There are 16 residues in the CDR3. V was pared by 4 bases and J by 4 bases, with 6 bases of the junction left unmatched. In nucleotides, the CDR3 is TGCGCCAGCAGCCTGGGACTAGCGGGGATCTCAGATACGCAGTATTTT. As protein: CASSLGLAGISDTQYF.

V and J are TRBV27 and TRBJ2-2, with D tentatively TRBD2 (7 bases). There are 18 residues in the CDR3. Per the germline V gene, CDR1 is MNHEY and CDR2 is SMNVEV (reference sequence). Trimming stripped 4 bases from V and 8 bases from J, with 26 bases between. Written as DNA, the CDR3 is TGTGCCAGCAGTTCGAGACCCACCTCCGGGGGGCATTATGGGGAGCTGTTTTTT. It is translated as CASSSRPTSGGHYGELFF.

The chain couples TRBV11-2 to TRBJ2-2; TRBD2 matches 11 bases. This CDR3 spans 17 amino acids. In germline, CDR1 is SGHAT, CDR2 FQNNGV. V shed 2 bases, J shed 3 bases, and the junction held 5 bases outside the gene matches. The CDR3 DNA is TGTGCCAGCAGCTTACCTAGCGGGGGGTGGGACACCGGGGAGCTGTTTTTT. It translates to CASSLPSGGWDTGELFF.

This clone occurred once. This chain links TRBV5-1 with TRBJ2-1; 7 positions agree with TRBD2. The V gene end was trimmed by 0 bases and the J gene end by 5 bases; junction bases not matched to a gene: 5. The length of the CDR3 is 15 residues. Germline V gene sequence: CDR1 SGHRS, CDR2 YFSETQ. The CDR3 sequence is CASSLAGGGNNEQFF. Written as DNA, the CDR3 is TGCGCCAGCAGCTTGGCTGGGGGGGGTAACAATGAGCAGTTCTTC.

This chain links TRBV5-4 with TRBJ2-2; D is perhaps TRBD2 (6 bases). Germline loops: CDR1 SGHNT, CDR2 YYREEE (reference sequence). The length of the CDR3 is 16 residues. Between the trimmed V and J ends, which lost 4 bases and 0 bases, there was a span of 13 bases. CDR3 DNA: TGTGCCAGCAGCCCGCCGGGACTCACGAACACCGGGGAGCTGTTTTTT. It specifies CASSPPGLTNTGELFF.

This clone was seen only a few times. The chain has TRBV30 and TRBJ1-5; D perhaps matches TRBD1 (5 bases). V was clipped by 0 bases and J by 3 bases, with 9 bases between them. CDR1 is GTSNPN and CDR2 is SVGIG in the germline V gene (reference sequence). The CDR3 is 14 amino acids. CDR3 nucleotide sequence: TGTGCCTGGAGTGTACGGGGGTTCAATCAGCCCCAGCATTTT. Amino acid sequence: CAWSVRGFNQPQHF. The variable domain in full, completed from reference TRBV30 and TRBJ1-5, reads SQTIHQWPATLVQPVGSPLSLECTVEGTSNPNLYWYRQAAGRGLQLLFYSVGIGQISSEVPQNLSASRPQDRQFILSSKKLLLSDSGFYLCAWSVRGFNQPQHFGDGTRLSIL.

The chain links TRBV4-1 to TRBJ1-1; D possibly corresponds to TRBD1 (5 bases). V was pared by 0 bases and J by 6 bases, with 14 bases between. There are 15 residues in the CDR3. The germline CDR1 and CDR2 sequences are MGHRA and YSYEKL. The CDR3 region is CASSQDRWLGAEAFF. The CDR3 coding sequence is TGCGCCAGCAGCCAAGATAGGTGGTTAGGGGCTGAAGCTTTCTTT.